Described below is a single TCR beta chain sequence and its context. Antigen specificity is unknown. Reverse transcription used roughly 480 ng RNA and constant-region primers for alpha and beta. Alpha and beta chain libraries were made separately by chain-specific third strand synthesis with multiplexing indices. The cDNA received a 5' RACE adapter containing a random hexamer plus an SP2 sequencing primer site. A single record per CDR3 protein comes from TCRdb applying MiXCR to the 5' RACE reads. The table includes about 24,000 distinct CDR3 sequences, roughly 7.9% detected once. This sample was taken from a study of HIV-infected patients and healthy controls. Study findings and constraints: Healthy controls carried many MAIT alpha-chain CDR3s, while HIV+ repertoires had few.

The repertoire came from unfractionated whole blood and reflected all unsorted peripheral T cells. Sample: blood. The receptor was isolated from an adult in good health.

The CDR3 sequence is CAWSVGLSTVLTF. In DNA form, the CDR3 reads TGTGCCTGGAGTGTAGGGCTCTCAACCGTCCTGACTTTC. The chain has TRBV30 and TRBJ2-6, with D hard to call. With 0 bases removed from V and 12 bases from J, the gap between germline ends came to 12 bases. Germline V CDR1 and CDR2: GTSNPN, SVGIG (reference sequence). CDR3 length equals 13 residues.